This TCR beta chain was found in a study of shared clonotypes between healthy human individuals. Broader study findings: The genetic and exposure-history diversity represented was limited by few donors. When naive CD4 clonotypes were compared across a handful of donors, 4% to 6.5% were shared.

Using immunoSEQ multiplex PCR, the repertoire was profiled, and TCRdb retains in-frame clones only, with some absent. This sample has some 2,000,000 clones, with approximately 95% found just once. A note on this clone: Its antigen is currently unknown.

Per the germline V gene, CDR1 is MNHEY and CDR2 is SVGAGI. V was clipped by 6 bases and J by 7 bases, with 9 bases between them. This CDR3 has 11 residues. The sequencing sample was made of naive CD4+ T cells sorted from blood. Described subset: CD45RA+ positively selected. The receptor was isolated from a man between 18 and 29 years old in good health. The chain employs TRBV6-5 and TRBJ1-1, with D uncertain. The CDR3 DNA reads TGTGCCAGCAGGACACAGAGTGAAGCTTTCTTT. This sequence encodes CASRTQSEAFF.